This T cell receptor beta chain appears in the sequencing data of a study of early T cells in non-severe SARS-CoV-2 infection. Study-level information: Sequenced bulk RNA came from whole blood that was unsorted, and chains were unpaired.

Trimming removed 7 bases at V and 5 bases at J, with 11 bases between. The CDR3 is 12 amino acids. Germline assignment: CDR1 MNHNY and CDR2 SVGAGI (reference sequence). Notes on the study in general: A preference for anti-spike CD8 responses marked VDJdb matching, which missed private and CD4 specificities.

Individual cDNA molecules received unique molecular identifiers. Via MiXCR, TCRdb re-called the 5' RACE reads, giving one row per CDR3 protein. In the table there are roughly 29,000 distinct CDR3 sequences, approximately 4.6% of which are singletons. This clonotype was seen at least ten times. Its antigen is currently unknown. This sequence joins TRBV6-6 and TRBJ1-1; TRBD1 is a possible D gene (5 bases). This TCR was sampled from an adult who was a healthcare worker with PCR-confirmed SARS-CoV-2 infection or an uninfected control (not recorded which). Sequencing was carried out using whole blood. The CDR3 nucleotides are TGTGCCAGCACTCCGGGGGGAACTGAAGCTTTCTTT. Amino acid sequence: CASTPGGTEAFF.